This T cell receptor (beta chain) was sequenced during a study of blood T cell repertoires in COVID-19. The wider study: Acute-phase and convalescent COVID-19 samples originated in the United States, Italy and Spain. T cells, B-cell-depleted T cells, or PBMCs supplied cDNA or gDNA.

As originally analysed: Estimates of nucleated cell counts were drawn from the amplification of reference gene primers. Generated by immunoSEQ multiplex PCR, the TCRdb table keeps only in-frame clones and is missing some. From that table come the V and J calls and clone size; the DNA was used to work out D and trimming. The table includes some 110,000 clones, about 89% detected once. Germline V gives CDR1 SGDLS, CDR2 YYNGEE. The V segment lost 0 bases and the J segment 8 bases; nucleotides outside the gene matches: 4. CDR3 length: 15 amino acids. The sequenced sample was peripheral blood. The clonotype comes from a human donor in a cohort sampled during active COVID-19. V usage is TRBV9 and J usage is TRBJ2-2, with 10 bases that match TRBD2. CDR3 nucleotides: TGTGCCAGCAGCGTAGAGGCTAGCGGGGGTGGGGAGCTGTTTTTT. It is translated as CASSVEASGGGELFF.